The source of this TCR beta chain is a study of T-cell reconstitution after alpha-beta-depleted transplantation in children. This clonotype was detected ten times or more. CDR1 and CDR2 from the germline V gene are SGHTA and FQGNSA. V was clipped by 3 bases and J by 8 bases; unmatched bases: 5. The CDR3 has 14 amino acids. Preparation of the TCRbeta library was carried out with unique molecular identifiers. TCRdb called the PCR reads again in MiXCR, with one record for every CDR3 protein. The sample contains some 240,000 distinct CDR3 sequences, approximately 9.8% of which appear only once. This receptor was taken from a human donor who donated a stem cell graft to a child with SCID. The rearrangement joins TRBV7-2 to TRBJ2-1; 9 nucleotides line up with TRBD1. Sequenced material: PBMCs from the stem cell graft donor, taken from the stem cell graft. CDR3 protein: CASSFQGQGDEQFF. CDR3 in DNA: TGTGCCAGCAGCTTTCAGGGACAGGGCGATGAGCAGTTCTTC.